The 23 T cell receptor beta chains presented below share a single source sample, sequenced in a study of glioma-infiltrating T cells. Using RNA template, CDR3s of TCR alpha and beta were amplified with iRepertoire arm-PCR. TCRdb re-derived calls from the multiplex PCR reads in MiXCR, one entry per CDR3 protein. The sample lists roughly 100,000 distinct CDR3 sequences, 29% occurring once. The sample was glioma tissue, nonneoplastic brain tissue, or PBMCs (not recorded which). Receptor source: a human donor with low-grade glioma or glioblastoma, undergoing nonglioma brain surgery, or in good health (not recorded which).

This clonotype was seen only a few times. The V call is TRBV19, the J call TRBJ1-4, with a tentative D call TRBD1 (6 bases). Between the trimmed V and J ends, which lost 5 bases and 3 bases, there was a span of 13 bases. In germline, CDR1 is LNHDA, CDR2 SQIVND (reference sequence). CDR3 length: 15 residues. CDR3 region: CASSPQGLSNEKLFF. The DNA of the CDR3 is TGTGCCAGTAGTCCCCAGGGGCTCTCTAATGAAAAACTGTTTTTT.

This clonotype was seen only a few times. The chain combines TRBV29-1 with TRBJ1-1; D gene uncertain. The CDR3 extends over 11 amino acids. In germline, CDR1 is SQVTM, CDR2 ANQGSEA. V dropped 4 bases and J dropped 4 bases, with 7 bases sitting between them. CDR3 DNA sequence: TGCAGCGTTGTTTTCGGCACTGAAGCTTTCTTT. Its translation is CSVVFGTEAFF.

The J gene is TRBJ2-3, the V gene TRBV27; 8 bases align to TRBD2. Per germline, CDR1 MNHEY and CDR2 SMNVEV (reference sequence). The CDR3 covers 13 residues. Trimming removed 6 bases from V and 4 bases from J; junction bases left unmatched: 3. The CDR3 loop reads CASSLLAADTQYF. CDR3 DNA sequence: TGTGCCAGCAGCCTACTAGCGGCAGATACGCAGTATTTT.

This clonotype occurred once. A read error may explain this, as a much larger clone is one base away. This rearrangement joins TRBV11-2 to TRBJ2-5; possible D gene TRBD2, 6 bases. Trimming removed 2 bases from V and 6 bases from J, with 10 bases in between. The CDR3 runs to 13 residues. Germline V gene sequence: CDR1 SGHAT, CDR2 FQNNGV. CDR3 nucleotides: TGTGCCAGCAGCTTAACTAGCTTACAGACCCAGTACTTC. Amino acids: CASSLTSLQTQYF.

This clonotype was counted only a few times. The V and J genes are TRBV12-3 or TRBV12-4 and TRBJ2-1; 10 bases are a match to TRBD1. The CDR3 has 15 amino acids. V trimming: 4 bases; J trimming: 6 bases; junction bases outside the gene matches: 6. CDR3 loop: CASSSLDRGINEQFF. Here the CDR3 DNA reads TGTGCCAGCAGTTCCTTGGACAGGGGGATCAATGAGCAGTTCTTC.

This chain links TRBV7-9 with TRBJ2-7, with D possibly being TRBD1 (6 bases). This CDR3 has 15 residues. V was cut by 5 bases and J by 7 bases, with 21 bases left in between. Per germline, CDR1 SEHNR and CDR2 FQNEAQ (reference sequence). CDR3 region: CASSAIRTDAWEQYF. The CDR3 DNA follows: TGTGCCAGCAGCGCAATTCGGACAGATGCCTGGGAGCAGTACTTC.

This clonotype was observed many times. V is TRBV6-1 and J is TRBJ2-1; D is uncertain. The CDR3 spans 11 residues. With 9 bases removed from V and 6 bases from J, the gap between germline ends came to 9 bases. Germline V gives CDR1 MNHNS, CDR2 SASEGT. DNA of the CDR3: TGTGCCAGTGCTTACCTCAATGAGCAGTTCTTC. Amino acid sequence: CASAYLNEQFF.

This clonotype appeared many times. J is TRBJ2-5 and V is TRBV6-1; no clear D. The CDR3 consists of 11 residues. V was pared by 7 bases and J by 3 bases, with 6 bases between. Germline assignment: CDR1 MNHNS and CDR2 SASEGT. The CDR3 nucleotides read TGTGCCAGCACCTTAGAAGAGACCCAGTACTTC. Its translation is CASTLEETQYF.

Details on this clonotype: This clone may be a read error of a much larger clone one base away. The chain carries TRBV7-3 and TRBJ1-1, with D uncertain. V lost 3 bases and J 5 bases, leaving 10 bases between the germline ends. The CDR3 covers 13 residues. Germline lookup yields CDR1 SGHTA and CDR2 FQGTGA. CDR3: CASSFSGKTEAFF. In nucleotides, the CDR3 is TGTGCCAGCAGCTTCTCTGGGAAAACTGAAGCTTTCTTT.

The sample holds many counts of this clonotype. The CDR3 DNA follows: TGTGCCAGCAGTTACGAGACAGCCTTCAACTCTGGAAACACCATATATTTT. It encodes CASSYETAFNSGNTIYF. The chain is built from TRBV6-2 or TRBV6-3 and TRBJ1-3; the D gene is possibly TRBD1 (5 bases). The germline CDR1 and CDR2 sequences are MNHEY and SVGEGT. The ends were cut back, 2 bases at V and 0 bases at J, with 14 bases in the middle. The CDR3 contains 17 residues.

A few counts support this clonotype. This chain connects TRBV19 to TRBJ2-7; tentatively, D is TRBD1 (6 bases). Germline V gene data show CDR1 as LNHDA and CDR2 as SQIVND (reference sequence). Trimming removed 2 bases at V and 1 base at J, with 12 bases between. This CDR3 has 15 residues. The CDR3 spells CASSIYGGASYEQYF. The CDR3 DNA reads TGTGCCAGTAGTATATATGGGGGCGCTTCCTACGAGCAGTACTTC.

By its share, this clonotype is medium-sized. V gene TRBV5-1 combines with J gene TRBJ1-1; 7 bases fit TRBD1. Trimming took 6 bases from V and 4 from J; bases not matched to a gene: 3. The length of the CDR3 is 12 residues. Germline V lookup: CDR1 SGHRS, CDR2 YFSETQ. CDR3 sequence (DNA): TGCGCCAGCACGGCAGGGGGCACTGAAGCTTTCTTT. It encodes CASTAGGTEAFF.

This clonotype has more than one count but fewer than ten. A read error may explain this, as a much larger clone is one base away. The CDR3 nucleotides read TGTGCCAGCAGTCACTACCGGACTCAGGGGGATGAGCGGTTCTTC. Its protein product is CASSHYRTQGDERFF. J is TRBJ2-1 and V is TRBV12-3 or TRBV12-4; TRBD1 aligns across 7 bases. The length of the CDR3 is 15 residues.

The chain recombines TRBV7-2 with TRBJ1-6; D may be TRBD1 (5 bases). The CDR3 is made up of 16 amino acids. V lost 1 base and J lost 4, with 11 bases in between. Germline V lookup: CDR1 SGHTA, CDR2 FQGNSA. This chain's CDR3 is CASSLGPGPYNSPLHF. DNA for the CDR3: TGTGCCAGCAGCTTAGGACCGGGACCATATAATTCACCCCTCCACTTT.

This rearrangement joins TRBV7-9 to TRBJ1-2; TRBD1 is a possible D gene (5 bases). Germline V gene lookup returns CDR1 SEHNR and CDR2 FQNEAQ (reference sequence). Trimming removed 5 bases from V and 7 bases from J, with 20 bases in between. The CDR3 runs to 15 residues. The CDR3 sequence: CASSVSGAQYGGYTF. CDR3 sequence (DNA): TGTGCCAGCAGCGTATCCGGGGCTCAATACGGTGGCTACACCTTC.

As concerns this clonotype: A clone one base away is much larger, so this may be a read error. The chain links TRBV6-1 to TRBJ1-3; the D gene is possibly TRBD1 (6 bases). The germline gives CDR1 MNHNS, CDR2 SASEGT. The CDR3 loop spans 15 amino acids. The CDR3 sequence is CTSSNLDSSGNTIYF. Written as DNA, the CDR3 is TGTACCAGCAGCAACTTGGACAGCTCTGGAAACACCATATATTTT.

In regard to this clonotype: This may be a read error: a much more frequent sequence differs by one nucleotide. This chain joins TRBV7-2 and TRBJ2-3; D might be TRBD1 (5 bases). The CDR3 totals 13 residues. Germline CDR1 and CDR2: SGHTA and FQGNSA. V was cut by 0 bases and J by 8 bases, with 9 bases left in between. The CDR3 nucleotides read TGTGCCAGCAGCTTAGCCCAAGGGGCTACGCAGTATTTT. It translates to CASSLAQGATQYF.

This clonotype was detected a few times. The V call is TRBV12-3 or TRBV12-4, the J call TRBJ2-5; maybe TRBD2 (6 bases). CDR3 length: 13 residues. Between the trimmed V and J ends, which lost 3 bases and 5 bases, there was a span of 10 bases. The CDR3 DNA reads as TGTGCCAGCAGTTTCGGAGGGATTGAGACCCAGTACTTC. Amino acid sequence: CASSFGGIETQYF.

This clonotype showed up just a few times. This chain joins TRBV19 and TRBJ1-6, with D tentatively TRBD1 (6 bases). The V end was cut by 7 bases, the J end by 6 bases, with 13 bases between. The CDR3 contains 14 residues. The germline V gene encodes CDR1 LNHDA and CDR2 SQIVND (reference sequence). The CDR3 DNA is TGTGCCAGTACCTCAGACAGGCCTAATTCACCCCTCCACTTT. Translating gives CASTSDRPNSPLHF.

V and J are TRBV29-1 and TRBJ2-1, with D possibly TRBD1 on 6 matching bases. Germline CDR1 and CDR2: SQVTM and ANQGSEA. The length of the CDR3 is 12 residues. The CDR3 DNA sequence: TGCATCGTCCGACGGGAAGGGGGTTCACATTTCTTC. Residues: CIVRREGGSHFF.

The CDR3, as DNA: TGTGCCAGCAGCTTACAGGGCAGGGAAGAAGAGACCCAGTACTTC. Its protein is CASSLQGREEETQYF. The chain couples TRBV7-2 to TRBJ2-5; perhaps TRBD1 as D (5 bases). Germline loops: CDR1 SGHTA, CDR2 FQGNSA. Between the trimmed V and J ends, which lost 2 bases and 3 bases, there was a span of 13 bases. The CDR3 totals 15 residues.

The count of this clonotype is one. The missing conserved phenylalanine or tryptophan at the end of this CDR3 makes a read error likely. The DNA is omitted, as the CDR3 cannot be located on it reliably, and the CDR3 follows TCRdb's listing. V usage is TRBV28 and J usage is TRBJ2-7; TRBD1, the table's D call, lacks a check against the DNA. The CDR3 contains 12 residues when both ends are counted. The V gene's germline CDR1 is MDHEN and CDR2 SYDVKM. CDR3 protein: CASLTGAYGYTS.

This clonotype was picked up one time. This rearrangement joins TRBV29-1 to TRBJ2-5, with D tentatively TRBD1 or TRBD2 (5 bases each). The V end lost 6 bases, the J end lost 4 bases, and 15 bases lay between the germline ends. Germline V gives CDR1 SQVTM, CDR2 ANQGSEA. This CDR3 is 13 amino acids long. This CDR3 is CSVGPQRGETQYF. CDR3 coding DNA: TGCAGCGTGGGACCTCAAAGGGGAGAGACCCAGTACTTC.